This T cell receptor (beta chain) was documented in a study of coeliac disease. V lost 0 bases, J lost 6 bases, and 13 bases lay in between. CDR1 is SGDLS and CDR2 is YYNGEE in the germline V gene. The length of the CDR3 is 15 residues. Study-wide results and limits: Control samples showed higher TRB and TRG clonality than intraepithelial and lamina propria samples in active celiac disease.

Sequencing used immunoSEQ multiplex PCR; TCRdb keeps in-frame clones, though not all of them. The data contain several thousand clones, roughly three fifths of them singletons. For this clone: Antigen specificity is unknown.

The receptor was derived from a woman in her 50s without celiac disease. The sample was lymphocytes from the gut lamina propria. The V gene is TRBV9, the J gene TRBJ2-1; D may be TRBD1 (5 bases). The DNA of the CDR3 is TGTGCCAGCAGCGTAGCGGCAGGGATTAGCAATGAGCAGTTCTTC. Translation gives CASSVAAGISNEQFF.